This T cell receptor (beta chain) was sequenced for a study of T cell clones after liver transplantation. Profiled with immunoSEQ multiplex PCR; TCRdb holds only in-frame clones, not every one. Counted here are 50,000 to 60,000 clones, roughly 71% occurring once; the ten biggest clones make up approximately 10%. V was trimmed by 5 bases and J by 5 bases, leaving 22 bases between them. Germline values: CDR1 SNHLY, CDR2 FYNNEI. The CDR3 spans 16 residues. Thawed unstimulated PBMCs were FACS-sorted by CD3, CD4 and CD8 into two populations. The receptor comes from a human patient who received a liver transplant. T cells may partly derive from the graft donor. The sample here was CD4+ T cells from blood, taken at the 22-month timepoint. V and J are TRBV2 and TRBJ2-7, with a weak D call TRBD1 (6 bases). This CDR3 reads CASSPPRRDRRDEQYF. The CDR3 DNA reads TGTGCCAGCAGTCCGCCACGGCGCGACAGGCGCGACGAGCAGTACTTC. Full variable domain (outside the CDR3, taken from reference TRBV2 and TRBJ2-7): EPEVTQTPSHQVTQMGQEVILRCVPISNHLYFYWYRQILGQKVEFLVSFYNNEISEKSEIFDDQFSVERPDGSNFTLKIRSTKLEDSAMYFCASSPPRRDRRDEQYFGPGTRLTVT.